Following are 5 T cell receptor beta chains from one sample sequenced in a study of T cells after yellow fever vaccination. TCRdb reprocessed the 5' RACE reads via MiXCR and lists one record per CDR3 protein. In the table there are 550,000 to 750,000 distinct CDR3 sequences, approximately 15% of which are singletons. Sample: PBMCs, taken on the day of the yellow fever booster vaccination. Receptors originate from a man aged 25 to 40 who received the YFV17D yellow fever vaccine.

The V gene is TRBV5-5, the J gene TRBJ2-5, with a tentative D call TRBD2 (6 bases). This CDR3 has 15 amino acids. V dropped 9 bases and J dropped 1 base, with 19 bases sitting between them. Germline V gene lookup returns CDR1 SGHKS and CDR2 YYEKEE (reference sequence). The CDR3 protein is CATALLARIQETQYF. CDR3 sequence (DNA): TGTGCCACAGCCCTACTAGCCAGGATCCAAGAGACCCAGTACTTC. The full variable domain, with the rest looked up from reference TRBV5-5 and TRBJ2-5, is DAGVTQSPTHLIKTRGQQVTLRCSPISGHKSVSWYQQVLGQGPQFIFQYYEKEERGRGNFPDRFSARQFPNYSSELNVNALLLGDSALYLCATALLARIQETQYFGPGTRLLVL.

There are a few counts of this clonotype. The chain recombines TRBV12-3 or TRBV12-4 with TRBJ2-1, with 8 bases identical to TRBD2. J was trimmed by 3 bases and V by 6 bases; bases with no gene match: 7. This CDR3 contains 15 residues. CDR3 amino acids: CASRKLADIYNEQFF. The CDR3 DNA sequence: TGTGCCAGCAGGAAACTAGCGGACATCTACAATGAGCAGTTCTTC.

This chain connects TRBV27 to TRBJ2-2; D unresolved. The germline CDR1 and CDR2 sequences are MNHEY and SMNVEV (reference sequence). This CDR3 contains 14 residues. Deletions cut 4 bases from V and 3 bases from J, with 9 bases between. The DNA for the CDR3 is TGTGCCAGCAGTTCCTCACCCTACACCGGGGAGCTGTTTTTT. Translation: CASSSSPYTGELFF.

This clonotype has a count of ten or more. This chain uses TRBV28 with TRBJ2-5; D perhaps matches TRBD1 (6 bases). The germline V gene has CDR1 MDHEN and CDR2 SYDVKM. The V end lost 5 bases, the J end lost 0 bases, and 13 bases lay between the germline ends. The CDR3 length is 15 residues. The CDR3, as DNA: TGTGCCAGCAGTAGAAGCCGGGACAACCAAGAGACCCAGTACTTC. Translated, it gives CASSRSRDNQETQYF.

Only a few counts were recorded for this clonotype. The chain carries TRBV7-2 and TRBJ2-3; D not resolved. In germline, CDR1 is SGHTA, CDR2 FQGNSA. With 5 bases removed from V and 1 base from J, the gap between germline ends came to 4 bases. This CDR3 has 12 amino acids. CDR3 region: CASSGRTDTQYF. CDR3 nucleotides: TGTGCCAGCAGCGGCCGCACAGATACGCAGTATTTT.